Many counts were recorded for the clone carrying this T cell receptor beta chain. The record originates from a study of T cells in Graves' hyperthyroidism and ophthalmopathy. Germline values: CDR1 MNHNS, CDR2 SASEGT. With 4 bases clipped from V and 0 bases from J, the junction kept 3 bases outside the gene matches. CDR3 length equals 16 residues. TCR beta CDR3 regions were amplified from RNA. Using the HTBI primer set, a first-round RT-PCR was run on the TCR CDR3. TCRdb reprocessed the multiplex PCR reads via MiXCR and lists one record per CDR3 protein. Among over 450,000 distinct CDR3 sequences listed, approximately 15% were seen once. Graves' hyperthyroidism is called stable when ophthalmopathy does not progress within 18 months.

This chain uses TRBV6-1 with TRBJ2-3, with 11 bases aligning to TRBD2. Sequencing was done on a sample of blood. The clonotype comes from a woman between 18 and 29 years old with Graves' hyperthyroidism. The CDR3 sequence is CASSARTSGSTDTQYF. The CDR3 DNA reads TGTGCCAGCAGTGCAAGGACTAGCGGGAGCACAGATACGCAGTATTTT.